The rows below give T cell receptor beta chains drawn from one sample of a study of T-cell memory formation after mild COVID-19. TCRdb recomputed calls from the 5' RACE reads with MiXCR, one row per CDR3 protein. This sample has approximately 440,000 distinct CDR3 sequences; around 19% occur once, and the top ten carry 8.4%. Sample: PBMCs or a T cell subset sorted from them (not recorded which). The receptors derive from an adult woman who had mild COVID-19 (a few samples of this study predate the infection). Cell type and time point are not known. The CDR3 runs from the conserved cysteine through the conserved F or W. A D gene is named only where the DNA matches it firmly. Clone size is stated in some rows and not others, as once, few, many or a class when expanded.

j_gene: TRBJ2-5
len: 16
d_gene: -
abundance: few
v_gene: TRBV7-6
CDR3aa: CASIGGIHRTEETQYF
CDR3nt: TGTGCCAGCATAGGGGGGATTCACCGCACGGAGGAGACCCAGTACTTC

j_gene: TRBJ2-7
len: 14
d_gene: -
abundance: few
v_gene: TRBV6-6
CDR3aa: CASSRDVTPYEQYF
CDR3nt: TGTGCCAGCAGCCGGGACGTAACCCCCTACGAGCAGTACTTC

j_gene: TRBJ2-1
len: 15
d_gene: -
abundance: -
v_gene: TRBV4-3
CDR3aa: CASSPAGRAHNEQFF
CDR3nt: TGCGCCAGCAGCCCCGCGGGTCGGGCACACAATGAGCAGTTCTTC

j_gene: TRBJ2-1
len: 14
d_gene: TRBD2
abundance: -
v_gene: TRBV6-5
CDR3aa: CASTPRLADNEQFF
CDR3nt: TGTGCCAGTACCCCTAGGCTAGCGGACAATGAGCAGTTCTTC

j_gene: TRBJ2-3
len: 19
d_gene: TRBD2
abundance: many
v_gene: TRBV4-1
CDR3aa: CASSHPGLAGGPDRDTQYF
CDR3nt: TGCGCCAGCAGCCACCCAGGACTAGCGGGGGGGCCCGATAGAGATACGCAGTATTTT

j_gene: TRBJ2-3
len: 14
d_gene: -
abundance: -
v_gene: TRBV5-6
CDR3aa: CASSLAARSDTQYF
CDR3nt: TGTGCCAGCAGCTTGGCAGCTAGATCAGATACGCAGTATTTT

j_gene: TRBJ1-1
len: 13
d_gene: -
abundance: -
v_gene: TRBV19
CDR3aa: CASRHQMNTEAFF
CDR3nt: TGTGCCAGTAGACACCAGATGAACACTGAAGCTTTCTTT

j_gene: TRBJ1-2
len: 12
d_gene: -
abundance: few
v_gene: TRBV12-3/TRBV12-4
CDR3aa: CASSRGGYGYTF
CDR3nt: TGTGCCAGCAGTCGGGGCGGCTATGGCTACACCTTC

j_gene: TRBJ2-7
len: 15
d_gene: -
abundance: few
v_gene: TRBV7-8
CDR3aa: CASSLGSPRAYEQYF
CDR3nt: TGTGCCAGCAGTTTAGGAAGCCCCCGAGCCTACGAGCAGTACTTC

j_gene: TRBJ2-7
len: 13
d_gene: -
abundance: medium-sized
v_gene: TRBV5-1
CDR3aa: CASSLAGSREQYF
CDR3nt: TGCGCCAGCAGCTTGGCCGGATCGAGGGAGCAGTACTTC

j_gene: TRBJ1-2
len: 14
d_gene: TRBD1
abundance: -
v_gene: TRBV11-2
CDR3aa: CASSSIQGQATYTF
CDR3nt: TGTGCCAGCAGCTCTATACAAGGACAGGCTACCTACACCTTC

j_gene: TRBJ1-1
len: 15
d_gene: -
abundance: few
v_gene: TRBV11-2
CDR3aa: CASGLQASMNTEAFF
CDR3nt: TGTGCCAGCGGCTTACAGGCGTCCATGAACACTGAAGCTTTCTTT

j_gene: TRBJ1-5
len: 15
d_gene: -
abundance: -
v_gene: TRBV5-1
CDR3aa: CASSFSGAVGQPQHF
CDR3nt: TGCGCCAGCAGCTTTTCAGGGGCGGTAGGTCAGCCCCAGCATTTT

j_gene: TRBJ2-7
len: 14
d_gene: -
abundance: few
v_gene: TRBV6-6
CDR3aa: CASRRGGNSYEQYF
CDR3nt: TGTGCCAGTAGACGCGGGGGCAACTCCTACGAGCAGTACTTC

j_gene: TRBJ2-7
len: 11
d_gene: -
abundance: -
v_gene: TRBV18
CDR3aa: CASSPKDEQYF
CDR3nt: TGTGCCAGCTCACCAAAGGACGAGCAGTACTTC

j_gene: TRBJ2-1
len: 16
d_gene: TRBD1
abundance: few
v_gene: TRBV24-1
CDR3aa: CATSDMTGGEINEQFF
CDR3nt: TGTGCCACCAGTGATATGACAGGGGGCGAGATCAATGAGCAGTTCTTC

j_gene: TRBJ1-2
len: 11
d_gene: -
abundance: few
v_gene: TRBV12-3/TRBV12-4
CDR3aa: CASKGGGGYTF
CDR3nt: TGTGCCAGCAAGGGAGGCGGGGGCTACACCTTC

j_gene: TRBJ2-3
len: 12
d_gene: -
abundance: -
v_gene: TRBV29-1
CDR3aa: CSAGSRTDTQYF
CDR3nt: TGCAGCGCCGGGAGTCGCACAGATACGCAGTATTTT

j_gene: TRBJ2-1
len: 16
d_gene: TRBD2
abundance: -
v_gene: TRBV4-2
CDR3aa: CASSQDGGGSYNEQFF
CDR3nt: TGTGCCAGCAGCCAAGATGGGGGGGGCTCCTACAATGAGCAGTTCTTC

j_gene: TRBJ2-1
len: 14
d_gene: -
abundance: few
v_gene: TRBV27
CDR3aa: CASSVTGVYNEQFF
CDR3nt: TGTGCCAGCAGTGTGACAGGAGTTTACAATGAGCAGTTCTTC

j_gene: TRBJ1-1
len: 14
d_gene: -
abundance: -
v_gene: TRBV5-1
CDR3aa: CASSEWGGTTEAFF
CDR3nt: TGCGCCAGCTCGGAGTGGGGGGGGACCACTGAAGCTTTCTTT

j_gene: TRBJ1-2
len: 15
d_gene: TRBD1
abundance: -
v_gene: TRBV10-3
CDR3aa: CAISFGQGAGYGYTF
CDR3nt: TGTGCCATCAGCTTCGGACAGGGGGCTGGCTATGGCTACACCTTC

j_gene: TRBJ1-1
len: 16
d_gene: -
abundance: few
v_gene: TRBV6-5
CDR3aa: CASSYSRRGTGAEAFF
CDR3nt: TGTGCCAGCAGTTACTCGAGGCGGGGGACTGGCGCTGAAGCTTTCTTT

j_gene: TRBJ1-1
len: 14
d_gene: -
abundance: -
v_gene: TRBV5-1
CDR3aa: CASSFNRGDTEAFF
CDR3nt: TGCGCCAGCAGTTTCAATCGGGGGGACACTGAAGCTTTCTTT

j_gene: TRBJ1-2
len: 17
d_gene: TRBD1
abundance: few
v_gene: TRBV7-9
CDR3aa: CASSLPFTRDRGEGYTF
CDR3nt: TGTGCCAGCAGCTTACCGTTTACCCGGGACAGGGGGGAAGGCTACACCTTC

j_gene: TRBJ2-7
len: 16
d_gene: -
abundance: once
v_gene: TRBV4-3
CDR3aa: CASSQDFQGISYEQYF
CDR3nt: TGCGCCAGCAGCCAAGATTTTCAGGGGATCTCCTACGAGCAGTACTTC

j_gene: TRBJ2-7
len: 14
d_gene: -
abundance: -
v_gene: TRBV19
CDR3aa: CASSTFHPSYEQYF
CDR3nt: TGTGCCAGTAGTACATTCCATCCGAGCTACGAGCAGTACTTC

j_gene: TRBJ1-3
len: 18
d_gene: -
abundance: -
v_gene: TRBV12-3/TRBV12-4
CDR3aa: CASSLTRPRIISGNTIYF
CDR3nt: TGTGCCAGCAGTTTAACCCGCCCCAGAATCATCTCTGGAAACACCATATATTTT

j_gene: TRBJ2-3
len: 16
d_gene: TRBD2
abundance: few
v_gene: TRBV4-2
CDR3aa: CASSQDKLAGSDTQYF
CDR3nt: TGTGCCAGCAGCCAAGATAAACTAGCGGGGTCAGATACGCAGTATTTT

j_gene: TRBJ1-1
len: 15
d_gene: -
abundance: many
v_gene: TRBV7-9
CDR3aa: CASSLGGSDNTEAFF
CDR3nt: TGTGCCAGCAGCTTAGGAGGGAGCGATAACACTGAAGCTTTCTTT

j_gene: TRBJ2-5
len: 15
d_gene: TRBD2
abundance: -
v_gene: TRBV7-6
CDR3aa: CASSPYAGEQETQYF
CDR3nt: TGTGCCAGCAGTCCTTATGCGGGGGAACAAGAGACCCAGTACTTC

j_gene: TRBJ2-5
len: 17
d_gene: TRBD2
abundance: -
v_gene: TRBV7-9
CDR3aa: CASSSNPTSASLETQYF
CDR3nt: TGTGCCAGCAGCTCCAACCCAACTAGCGCTTCGTTAGAGACCCAGTACTTC

j_gene: TRBJ1-2
len: 13
d_gene: -
abundance: -
v_gene: TRBV30
CDR3aa: CAWGKQGDYGYTF
CDR3nt: TGTGCCTGGGGTAAACAGGGTGACTATGGCTACACCTTC

j_gene: TRBJ2-1
len: 16
d_gene: TRBD2
abundance: -
v_gene: TRBV6-4
CDR3aa: CASSDSKTSGIDEQFF
CDR3nt: TGTGCCAGCAGTGACTCGAAGACTAGCGGGATTGATGAGCAGTTCTTC

j_gene: TRBJ2-1
len: 16
d_gene: TRBD2
abundance: many
v_gene: TRBV4-3
CDR3aa: CASSQDLGLARQEQFF
CDR3nt: TGCGCCAGCAGCCAAGATCTGGGACTAGCGAGGCAGGAGCAGTTCTTC

j_gene: TRBJ2-3
len: 18
d_gene: TRBD2
abundance: few
v_gene: TRBV20-1
CDR3aa: CSASTGLAGLGGTDTQYF
CDR3nt: TGCAGTGCTAGTACTGGACTAGCGGGACTTGGTGGCACAGATACGCAGTATTTT

j_gene: TRBJ2-7
len: 14
d_gene: -
abundance: few
v_gene: TRBV7-9
CDR3aa: CASSSPGFSYEQYF
CDR3nt: TGTGCCAGCAGCTCCCCAGGGTTCTCCTACGAGCAGTACTTC

j_gene: TRBJ1-4
len: 16
d_gene: -
abundance: few
v_gene: TRBV6-1
CDR3aa: CASSEWRGEFVEKLFF
CDR3nt: TGTGCCAGCAGTGAATGGAGGGGGGAGTTCGTAGAAAAACTGTTTTTT

j_gene: TRBJ2-1
len: 15
d_gene: TRBD2
abundance: -
v_gene: TRBV19
CDR3aa: CASKEVAGGVNEQFF
CDR3nt: TGTGCCAGTAAGGAAGTAGCGGGAGGCGTCAATGAGCAGTTCTTC

j_gene: TRBJ1-2
len: 16
d_gene: TRBD1
abundance: few
v_gene: TRBV7-6
CDR3aa: CASRPDRGSANYGYTF
CDR3nt: TGTGCCAGCAGACCCGACAGGGGGTCCGCGAACTATGGCTACACCTTC

j_gene: TRBJ1-1
len: 15
d_gene: -
abundance: few
v_gene: TRBV5-1
CDR3aa: CASSLGRIENTEAFF
CDR3nt: TGCGCCAGCAGCTTGGGCAGGATCGAGAACACTGAAGCTTTCTTT

j_gene: TRBJ1-5
len: 15
d_gene: -
abundance: -
v_gene: TRBV12-3/TRBV12-4
CDR3aa: CASSLTFSSNQPQHF
CDR3nt: TGTGCCAGCAGTTTGACCTTTTCTAGCAATCAGCCCCAGCATTTT

j_gene: TRBJ1-2
len: 15
d_gene: -
abundance: -
v_gene: TRBV5-5
CDR3aa: CASKRLPGGDYGYTF
CDR3nt: TGTGCCAGCAAACGTTTACCAGGCGGGGACTATGGCTACACCTTC

j_gene: TRBJ2-5
len: 15
d_gene: TRBD2
abundance: few
v_gene: TRBV5-1
CDR3aa: CASSPFLAGEETQYF
CDR3nt: TGCGCCAGCAGCCCGTTTTTAGCGGGGGAAGAGACCCAGTACTTC